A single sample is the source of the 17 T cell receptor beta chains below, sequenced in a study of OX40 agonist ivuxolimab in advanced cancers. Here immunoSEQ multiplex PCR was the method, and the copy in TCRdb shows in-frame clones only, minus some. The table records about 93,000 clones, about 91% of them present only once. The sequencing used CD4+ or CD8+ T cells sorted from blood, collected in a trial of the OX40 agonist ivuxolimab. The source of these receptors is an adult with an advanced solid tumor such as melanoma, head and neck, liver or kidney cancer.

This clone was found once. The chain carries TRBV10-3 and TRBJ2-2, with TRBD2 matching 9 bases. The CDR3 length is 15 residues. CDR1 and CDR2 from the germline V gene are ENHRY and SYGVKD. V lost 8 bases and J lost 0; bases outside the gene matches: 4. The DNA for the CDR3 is TGTGCCATCGGGACTAGCTTTGCGAACACCGGGGAGCTGTTTTTT. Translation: CAIGTSFANTGELFF.

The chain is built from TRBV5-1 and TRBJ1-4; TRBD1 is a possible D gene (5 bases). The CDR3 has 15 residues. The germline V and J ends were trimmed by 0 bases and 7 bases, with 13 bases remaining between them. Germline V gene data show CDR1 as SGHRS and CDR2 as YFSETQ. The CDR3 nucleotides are TGCGCCAGCAGCTTGGAGGGGCTAAGTGGTGAAAAACTGTTTTTT. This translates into CASSLEGLSGEKLFF. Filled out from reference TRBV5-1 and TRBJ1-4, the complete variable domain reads KAGVTQTPRYLIKTRGQQVTLSCSPISGHRSVSWYQQTPGQGLQFLFEYFSETQRNKGNFPGRFSGRQFSNSRSEMNVSTLELGDSALYLCASSLEGLSGEKLFFGSGTQLSVL.

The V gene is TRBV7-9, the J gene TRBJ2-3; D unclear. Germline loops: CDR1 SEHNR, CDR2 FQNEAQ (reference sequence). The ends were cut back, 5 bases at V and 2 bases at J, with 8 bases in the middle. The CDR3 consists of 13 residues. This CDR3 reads CASSVEPTDTQYF. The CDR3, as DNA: TGTGCCAGCAGCGTAGAACCCACAGATACGCAGTATTTT.

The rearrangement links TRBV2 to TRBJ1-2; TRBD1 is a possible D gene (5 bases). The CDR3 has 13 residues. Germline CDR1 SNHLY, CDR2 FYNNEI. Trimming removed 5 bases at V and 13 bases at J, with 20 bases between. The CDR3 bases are TGTGCCAGCAGTCGAGGGACGGGCTCTGAAGCCACCTTC. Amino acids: CASSRGTGSEATF.

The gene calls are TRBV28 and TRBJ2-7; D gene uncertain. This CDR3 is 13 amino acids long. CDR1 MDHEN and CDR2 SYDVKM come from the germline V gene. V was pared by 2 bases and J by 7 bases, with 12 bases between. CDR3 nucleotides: TGTGCCAGCAGTTTAGCGGACCTGGAGGAGCAGTACTTC. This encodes CASSLADLEEQYF.

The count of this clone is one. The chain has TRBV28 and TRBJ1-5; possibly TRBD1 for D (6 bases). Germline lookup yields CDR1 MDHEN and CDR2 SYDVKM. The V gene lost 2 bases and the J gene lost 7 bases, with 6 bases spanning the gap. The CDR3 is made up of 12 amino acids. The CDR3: CASSLRGQPQHF. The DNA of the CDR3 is TGTGCCAGCAGTTTAAGGGGGCAGCCCCAGCATTTT.

This CDR3 is CSAIHPKQYF. The CDR3, as DNA: TGCAGTGCTATACACCCGAAGCAGTATTTT. The genes are TRBV20-1 and TRBJ2-3; no definite D call. V was pared by 4 bases and J by 11 bases, with 10 bases between. Per germline, CDR1 DFQATT and CDR2 SNEGSKA (reference sequence). This CDR3 has 10 amino acids.

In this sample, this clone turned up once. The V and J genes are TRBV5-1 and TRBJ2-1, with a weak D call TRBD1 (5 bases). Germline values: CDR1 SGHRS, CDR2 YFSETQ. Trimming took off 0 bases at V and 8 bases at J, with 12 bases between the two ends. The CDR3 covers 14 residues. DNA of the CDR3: TGCGCCAGCAGCTTGGAGACAGCTTACCATGAGCAGTTCTTC. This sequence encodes CASSLETAYHEQFF.

The CDR3 sequence is CASSPHSDRTDTQYF. The CDR3 DNA follows: TGTGCCAGCAGTCCACACTCGGACAGGACAGATACGCAGTATTTT. V gene TRBV28 combines with J gene TRBJ2-3, with 7 positions matching TRBD1. Trimming cost V 5 bases and J 3 bases; bases outside gene matches: 8. Germline lookup yields CDR1 MDHEN and CDR2 SYDVKM. The CDR3 has 15 residues.

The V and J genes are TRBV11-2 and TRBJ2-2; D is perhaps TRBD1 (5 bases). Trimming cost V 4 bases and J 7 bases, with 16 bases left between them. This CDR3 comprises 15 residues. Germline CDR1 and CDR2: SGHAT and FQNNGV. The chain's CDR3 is CASSWDAGSHGELFF. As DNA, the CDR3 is TGTGCCAGCAGCTGGGATGCAGGGTCTCACGGGGAGCTGTTTTTT.

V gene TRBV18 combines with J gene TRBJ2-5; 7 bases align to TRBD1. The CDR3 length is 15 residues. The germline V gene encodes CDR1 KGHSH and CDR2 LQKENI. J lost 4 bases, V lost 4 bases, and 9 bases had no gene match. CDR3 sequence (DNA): TGTGCCAGCTCACGGGGACAGACCCCAAGAGAGACCCAGTACTTC. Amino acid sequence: CASSRGQTPRETQYF.

The CDR3 spells CASSLGYGNEQFF. The CDR3 coding sequence is TGTGCCAGCAGCTTAGGTTATGGGAATGAGCAGTTCTTC. V and J are TRBV7-9 and TRBJ2-1; D is ambiguous. The CDR3 is made up of 13 amino acids. Trimming removed 1 base from V and 7 bases from J, with 8 bases in between. CDR1 is SEHNR and CDR2 is FQNEAQ in the germline V gene (reference sequence). Using reference TRBV7-9 and TRBJ2-1 for the parts outside the CDR3, the full variable domain is DTGVSQNPRHKITKRGQNVTFRCDPISEHNRLYWYRQTLGQGPEFLTYFQNEAQLEKSRLLSDRFSAERPKGSFSTLEIQRTEQGDSAMYLCASSLGYGNEQFFGPGTRLTVL.

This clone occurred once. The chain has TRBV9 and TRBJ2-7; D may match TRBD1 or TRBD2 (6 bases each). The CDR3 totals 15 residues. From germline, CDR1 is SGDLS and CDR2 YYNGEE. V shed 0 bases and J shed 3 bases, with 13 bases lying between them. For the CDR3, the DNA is TGTGCCAGCAGCGTAGGAGGGGGGATCGGCTACGAGCAGTACTTC. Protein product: CASSVGGGIGYEQYF.

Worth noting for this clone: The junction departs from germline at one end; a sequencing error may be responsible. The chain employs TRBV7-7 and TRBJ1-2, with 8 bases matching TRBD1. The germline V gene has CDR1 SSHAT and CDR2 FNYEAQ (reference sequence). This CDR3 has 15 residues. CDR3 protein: CASSLVGVGRSGGAF. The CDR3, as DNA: TGTGCTAGCAGCTTAGTGGGGGTGGGCCGTTCAGGGGGCGCCTTC.

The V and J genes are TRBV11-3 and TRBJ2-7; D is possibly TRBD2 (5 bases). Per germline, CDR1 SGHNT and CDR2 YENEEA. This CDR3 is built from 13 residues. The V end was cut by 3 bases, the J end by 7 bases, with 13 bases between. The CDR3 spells CASSFGNSGEQYF. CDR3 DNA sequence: TGTGCCAGCAGCTTTGGCAATTCGGGGGAGCAGTACTTC.

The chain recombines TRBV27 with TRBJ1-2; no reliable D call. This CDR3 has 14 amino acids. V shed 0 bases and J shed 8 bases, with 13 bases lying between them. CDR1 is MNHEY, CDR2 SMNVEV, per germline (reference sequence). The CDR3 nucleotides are TGTGCCAGCAGTTTATCGGGCGGTGTCTCCGGCTACACCTTC. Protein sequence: CASSLSGGVSGYTF.

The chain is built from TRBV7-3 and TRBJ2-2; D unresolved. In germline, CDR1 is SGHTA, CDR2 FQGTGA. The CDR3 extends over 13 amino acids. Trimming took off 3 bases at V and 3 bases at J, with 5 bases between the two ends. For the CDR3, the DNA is TGTGCCAGCAGCTTCGGGCACACCGGGGAGCTGTTTTTT. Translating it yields CASSFGHTGELFF.